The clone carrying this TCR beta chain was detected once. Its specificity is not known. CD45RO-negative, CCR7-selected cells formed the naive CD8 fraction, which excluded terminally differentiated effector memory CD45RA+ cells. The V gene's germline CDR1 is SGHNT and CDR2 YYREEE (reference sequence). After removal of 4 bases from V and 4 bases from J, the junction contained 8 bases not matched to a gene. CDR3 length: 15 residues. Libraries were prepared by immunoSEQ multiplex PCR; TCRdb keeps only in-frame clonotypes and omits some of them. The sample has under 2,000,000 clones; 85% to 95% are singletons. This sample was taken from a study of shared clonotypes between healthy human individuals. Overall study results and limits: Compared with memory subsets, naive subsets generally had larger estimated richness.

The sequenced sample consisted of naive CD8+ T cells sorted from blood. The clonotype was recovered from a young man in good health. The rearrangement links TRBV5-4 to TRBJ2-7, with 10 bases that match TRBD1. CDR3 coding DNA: TGTGCCAGCAGCCAGGACAGGGGGATTCTTTACGAGCAGTACTTC. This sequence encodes CASSQDRGILYEQYF. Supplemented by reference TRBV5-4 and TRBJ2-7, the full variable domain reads ETGVTQSPTHLIKTRGQQVTLRCSSQSGHNTVSWYQQALGQGPQFIFQYYREEENGRGNFPPRFSGLQFPNYSSELNVNALELDDSALYLCASSQDRGILYEQYFGPGTRLTVT.